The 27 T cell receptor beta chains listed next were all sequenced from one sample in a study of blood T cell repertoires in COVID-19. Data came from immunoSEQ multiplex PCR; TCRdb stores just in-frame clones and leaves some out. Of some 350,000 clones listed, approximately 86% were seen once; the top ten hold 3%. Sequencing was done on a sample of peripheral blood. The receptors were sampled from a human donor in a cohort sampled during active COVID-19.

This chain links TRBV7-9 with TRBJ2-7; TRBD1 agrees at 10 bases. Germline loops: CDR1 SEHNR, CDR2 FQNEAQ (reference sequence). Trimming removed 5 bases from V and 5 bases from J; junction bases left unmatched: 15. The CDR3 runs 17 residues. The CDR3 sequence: CASSPSDRGSRLDEQYF. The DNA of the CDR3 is TGTGCCAGCAGCCCATCGGACAGGGGGTCCCGCCTTGACGAGCAGTACTTC.

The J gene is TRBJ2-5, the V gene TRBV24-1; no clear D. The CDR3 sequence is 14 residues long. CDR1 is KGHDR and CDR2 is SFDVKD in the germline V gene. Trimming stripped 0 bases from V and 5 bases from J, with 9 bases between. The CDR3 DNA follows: TGTGCCACCAGTGATTTGCTTCCCTTTGAGACCCAGTACTTC. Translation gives CATSDLLPFETQYF.

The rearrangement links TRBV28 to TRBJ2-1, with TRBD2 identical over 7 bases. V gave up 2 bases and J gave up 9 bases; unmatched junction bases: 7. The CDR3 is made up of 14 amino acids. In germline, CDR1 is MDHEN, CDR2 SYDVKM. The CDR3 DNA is TGTGCCAGCAGTTTAGGCGGGAGATTCGCTGAGCAGTTCTTC. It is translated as CASSLGGRFAEQFF.

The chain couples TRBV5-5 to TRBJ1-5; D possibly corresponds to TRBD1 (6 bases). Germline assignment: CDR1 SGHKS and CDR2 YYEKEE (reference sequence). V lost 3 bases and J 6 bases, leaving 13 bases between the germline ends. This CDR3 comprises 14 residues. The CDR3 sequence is CASSSAGTLQPQHF. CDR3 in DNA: TGTGCCAGCAGCTCGGCCGGGACACTTCAGCCCCAGCATTTT. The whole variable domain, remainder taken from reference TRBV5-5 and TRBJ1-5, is DAGVTQSPTHLIKTRGQQVTLRCSPISGHKSVSWYQQVLGQGPQFIFQYYEKEERGRGNFPDRFSARQFPNYSSELNVNALLLGDSALYLCASSSAGTLQPQHFGDGTRLSIL.

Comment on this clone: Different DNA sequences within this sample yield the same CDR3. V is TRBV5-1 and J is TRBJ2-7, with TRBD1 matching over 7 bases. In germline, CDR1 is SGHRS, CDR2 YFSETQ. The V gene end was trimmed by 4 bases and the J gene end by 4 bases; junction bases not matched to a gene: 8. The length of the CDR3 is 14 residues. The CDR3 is CASSPGQGDYEQYF. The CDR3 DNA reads TGCGCCAGCAGCCCCGGTCAGGGGGATTACGAGCAGTACTTC.

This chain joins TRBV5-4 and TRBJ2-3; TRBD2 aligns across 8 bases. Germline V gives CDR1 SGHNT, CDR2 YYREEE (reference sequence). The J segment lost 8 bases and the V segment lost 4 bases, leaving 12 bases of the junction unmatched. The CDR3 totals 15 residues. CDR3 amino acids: CASSPVGSRGGTQYF. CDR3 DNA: TGTGCCAGCAGCCCCGTGGGGTCCCGGGGGGGTACGCAGTATTTT.

Here the CDR3 reads CASSEAEENQPQHF. DNA of the CDR3: TGTGCCAGCAGTGAAGCGGAGGAAAATCAGCCCCAGCATTTT. This chain connects TRBV6-1 to TRBJ1-5, with D hard to call. CDR1 MNHNS and CDR2 SASEGT come from the germline V gene. The CDR3 loop spans 14 amino acids. The V end was cut by 0 bases, the J end by 4 bases, with 7 bases between.

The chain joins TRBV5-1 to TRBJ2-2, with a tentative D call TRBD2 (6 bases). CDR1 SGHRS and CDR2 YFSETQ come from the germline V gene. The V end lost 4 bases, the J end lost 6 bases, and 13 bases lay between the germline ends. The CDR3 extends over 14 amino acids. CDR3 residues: CASSPPGGSGELFF. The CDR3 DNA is TGCGCCAGCAGCCCTCCCGGGGGTTCCGGGGAGCTGTTTTTT.

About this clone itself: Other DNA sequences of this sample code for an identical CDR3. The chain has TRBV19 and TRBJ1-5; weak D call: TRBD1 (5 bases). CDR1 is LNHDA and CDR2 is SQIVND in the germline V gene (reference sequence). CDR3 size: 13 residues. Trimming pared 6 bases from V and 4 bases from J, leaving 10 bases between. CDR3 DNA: TGTGCCAGTAGCATGACAGTGAATCAGCCCCAGCATTTT. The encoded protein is CASSMTVNQPQHF.

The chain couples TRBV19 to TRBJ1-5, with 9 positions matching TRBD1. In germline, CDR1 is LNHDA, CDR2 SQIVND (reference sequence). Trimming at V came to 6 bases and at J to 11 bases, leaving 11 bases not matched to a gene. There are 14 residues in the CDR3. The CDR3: CASRNGQGIMAQHF. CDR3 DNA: TGTGCCAGTAGAAACGGACAGGGGATCATGGCCCAGCATTTT. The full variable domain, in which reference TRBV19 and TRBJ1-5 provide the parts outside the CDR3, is DGGITQSPKYLFRKEGQNVTLSCEQNLNHDAMYWYRQDPGQGLRLIYYSQIVNDFQKGDIAEGYSVSREKKESFPLTVTSAQKNPTAFYLCASRNGQGIMAQHFGDGTRLSIL.

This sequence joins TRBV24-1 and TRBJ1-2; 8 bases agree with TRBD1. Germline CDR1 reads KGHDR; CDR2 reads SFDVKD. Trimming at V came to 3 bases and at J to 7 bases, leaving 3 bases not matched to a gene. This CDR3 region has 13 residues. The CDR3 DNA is TGTGCCACCAGTGATGAACAGGGGGGTGGCTACACCTTC. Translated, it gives CATSDEQGGGYTF.

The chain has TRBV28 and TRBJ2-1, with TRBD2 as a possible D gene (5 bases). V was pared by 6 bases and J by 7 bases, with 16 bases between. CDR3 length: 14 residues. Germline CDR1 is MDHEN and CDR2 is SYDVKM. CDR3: CASSTPSRRNEQFF. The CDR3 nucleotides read TGTGCCAGCAGCACCCCTAGCCGGCGGAATGAGCAGTTCTTC.

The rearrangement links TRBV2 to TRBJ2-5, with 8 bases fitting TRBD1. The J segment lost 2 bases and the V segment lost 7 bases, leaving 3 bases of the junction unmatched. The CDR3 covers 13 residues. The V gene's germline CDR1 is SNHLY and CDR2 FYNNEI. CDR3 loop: CASIGDRQETQYF. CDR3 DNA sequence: TGTGCCAGCATAGGGGACAGGCAAGAGACCCAGTACTTC.

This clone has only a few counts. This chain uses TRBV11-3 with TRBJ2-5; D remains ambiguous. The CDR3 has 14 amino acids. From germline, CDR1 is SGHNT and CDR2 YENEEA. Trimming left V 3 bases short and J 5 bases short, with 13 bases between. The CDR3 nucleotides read TGTGCCAGCAGCTTGAGTGCCGGGTCGGAGACCCAGTACTTC. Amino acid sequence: CASSLSAGSETQYF.

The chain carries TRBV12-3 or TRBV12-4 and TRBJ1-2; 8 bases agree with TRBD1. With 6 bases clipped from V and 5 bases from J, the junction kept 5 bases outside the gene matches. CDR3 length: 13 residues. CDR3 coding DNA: TGTGCCAGCAGCCTGGACAGGGAGTATGGCTACACCTTC. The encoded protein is CASSLDREYGYTF.

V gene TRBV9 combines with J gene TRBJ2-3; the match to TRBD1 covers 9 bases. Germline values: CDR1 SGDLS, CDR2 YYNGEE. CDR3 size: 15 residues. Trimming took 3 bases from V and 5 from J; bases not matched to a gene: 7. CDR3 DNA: TGTGCCAGCAGCGACCGGGACAGGGCCGAAGATACGCAGTATTTT. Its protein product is CASSDRDRAEDTQYF.

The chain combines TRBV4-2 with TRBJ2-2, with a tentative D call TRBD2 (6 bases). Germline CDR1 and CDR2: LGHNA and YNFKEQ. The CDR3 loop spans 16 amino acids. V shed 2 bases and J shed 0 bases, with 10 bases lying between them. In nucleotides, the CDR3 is TGTGCCAGCAGCCAACTAGGCGGGACGAACACCGGGGAGCTGTTTTTT. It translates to CASSQLGGTNTGELFF.

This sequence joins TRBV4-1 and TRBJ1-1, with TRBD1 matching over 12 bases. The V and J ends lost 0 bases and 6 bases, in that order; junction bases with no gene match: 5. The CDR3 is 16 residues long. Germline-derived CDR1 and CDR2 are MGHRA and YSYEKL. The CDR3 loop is CASSQDWDRGRPEAFF. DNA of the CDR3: TGCGCCAGCAGCCAAGATTGGGACAGGGGGCGCCCTGAAGCTTTCTTT.

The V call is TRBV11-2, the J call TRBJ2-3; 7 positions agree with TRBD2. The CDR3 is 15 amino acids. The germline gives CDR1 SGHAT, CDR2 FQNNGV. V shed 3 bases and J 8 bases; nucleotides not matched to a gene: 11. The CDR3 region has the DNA TGTGCCAGCAGCTTGCTGAGCGGGGTCCCCGGTACGCAGTATTTT. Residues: CASSLLSGVPGTQYF.

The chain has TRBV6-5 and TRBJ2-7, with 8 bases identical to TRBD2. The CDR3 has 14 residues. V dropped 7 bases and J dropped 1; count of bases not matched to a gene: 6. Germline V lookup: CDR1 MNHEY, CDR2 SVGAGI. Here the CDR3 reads CASMPGGASYEQYF. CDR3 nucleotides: TGTGCCAGCATGCCCGGGGGGGCGTCCTACGAGCAGTACTTC.

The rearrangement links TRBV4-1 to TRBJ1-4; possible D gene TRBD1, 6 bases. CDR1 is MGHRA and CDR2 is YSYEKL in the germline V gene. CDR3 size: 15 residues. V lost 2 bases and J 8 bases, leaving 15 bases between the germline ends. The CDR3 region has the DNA TGCGCCAGCAGCCAAACAGGGCTCCCGGGAGAAAAACTGTTTTTT. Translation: CASSQTGLPGEKLFF.

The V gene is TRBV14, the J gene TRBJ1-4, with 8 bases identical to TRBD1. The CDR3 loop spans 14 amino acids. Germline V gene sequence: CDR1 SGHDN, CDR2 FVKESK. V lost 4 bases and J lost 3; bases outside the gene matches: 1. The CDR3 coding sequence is TGTGCCAGCAGCCGGACAGGGTCTAATGAAAAACTGTTTTTT. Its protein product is CASSRTGSNEKLFF. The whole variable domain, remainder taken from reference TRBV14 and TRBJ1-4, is EAGVTQFPSHSVIEKGQTVTLRCDPISGHDNLYWYRRVMGKEIKFLLHFVKESKQDESGMPNNRFLAERTGGTYSTLKVQPAELEDSGVYFCASSRTGSNEKLFFGSGTQLSVL.

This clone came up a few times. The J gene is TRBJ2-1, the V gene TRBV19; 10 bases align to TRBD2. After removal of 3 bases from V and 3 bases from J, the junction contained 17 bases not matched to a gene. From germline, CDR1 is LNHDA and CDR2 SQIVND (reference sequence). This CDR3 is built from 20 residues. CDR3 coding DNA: TGTGCCAGTAGTATCAGGACGGTGATAGCGGGAGGTCTGAACTACAATGAGCAGTTCTTC. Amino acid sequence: CASSIRTVIAGGLNYNEQFF.

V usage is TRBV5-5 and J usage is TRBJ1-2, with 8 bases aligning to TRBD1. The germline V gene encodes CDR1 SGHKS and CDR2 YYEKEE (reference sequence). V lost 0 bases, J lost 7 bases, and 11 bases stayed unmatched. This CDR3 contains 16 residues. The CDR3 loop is CASSLGGQGARLGYTF. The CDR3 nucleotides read TGTGCCAGCAGCTTGGGTGGGCAGGGGGCGAGGCTTGGCTACACCTTC.

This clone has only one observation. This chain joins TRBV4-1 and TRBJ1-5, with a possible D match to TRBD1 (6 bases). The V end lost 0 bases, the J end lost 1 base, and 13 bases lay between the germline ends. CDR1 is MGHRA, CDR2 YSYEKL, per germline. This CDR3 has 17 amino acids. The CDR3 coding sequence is TGCGCCAGCAGCCAAGAATGGCGGACAGAGAGCAATCAGCCCCAGCATTTT. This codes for CASSQEWRTESNQPQHF.

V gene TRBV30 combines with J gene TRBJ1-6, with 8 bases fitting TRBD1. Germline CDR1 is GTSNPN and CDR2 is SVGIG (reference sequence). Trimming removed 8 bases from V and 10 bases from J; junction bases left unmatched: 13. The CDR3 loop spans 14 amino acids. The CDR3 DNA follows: TGTGCCCAAAGCCCGACAGGGGAAGACTCACCCCTCCACTTT. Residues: CAQSPTGEDSPLHF.

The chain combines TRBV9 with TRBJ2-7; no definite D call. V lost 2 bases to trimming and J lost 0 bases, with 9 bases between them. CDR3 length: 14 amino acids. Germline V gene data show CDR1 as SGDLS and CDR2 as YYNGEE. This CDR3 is CASSVMADSYEQYF. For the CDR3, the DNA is TGTGCCAGCAGCGTCATGGCGGACTCCTACGAGCAGTACTTC.